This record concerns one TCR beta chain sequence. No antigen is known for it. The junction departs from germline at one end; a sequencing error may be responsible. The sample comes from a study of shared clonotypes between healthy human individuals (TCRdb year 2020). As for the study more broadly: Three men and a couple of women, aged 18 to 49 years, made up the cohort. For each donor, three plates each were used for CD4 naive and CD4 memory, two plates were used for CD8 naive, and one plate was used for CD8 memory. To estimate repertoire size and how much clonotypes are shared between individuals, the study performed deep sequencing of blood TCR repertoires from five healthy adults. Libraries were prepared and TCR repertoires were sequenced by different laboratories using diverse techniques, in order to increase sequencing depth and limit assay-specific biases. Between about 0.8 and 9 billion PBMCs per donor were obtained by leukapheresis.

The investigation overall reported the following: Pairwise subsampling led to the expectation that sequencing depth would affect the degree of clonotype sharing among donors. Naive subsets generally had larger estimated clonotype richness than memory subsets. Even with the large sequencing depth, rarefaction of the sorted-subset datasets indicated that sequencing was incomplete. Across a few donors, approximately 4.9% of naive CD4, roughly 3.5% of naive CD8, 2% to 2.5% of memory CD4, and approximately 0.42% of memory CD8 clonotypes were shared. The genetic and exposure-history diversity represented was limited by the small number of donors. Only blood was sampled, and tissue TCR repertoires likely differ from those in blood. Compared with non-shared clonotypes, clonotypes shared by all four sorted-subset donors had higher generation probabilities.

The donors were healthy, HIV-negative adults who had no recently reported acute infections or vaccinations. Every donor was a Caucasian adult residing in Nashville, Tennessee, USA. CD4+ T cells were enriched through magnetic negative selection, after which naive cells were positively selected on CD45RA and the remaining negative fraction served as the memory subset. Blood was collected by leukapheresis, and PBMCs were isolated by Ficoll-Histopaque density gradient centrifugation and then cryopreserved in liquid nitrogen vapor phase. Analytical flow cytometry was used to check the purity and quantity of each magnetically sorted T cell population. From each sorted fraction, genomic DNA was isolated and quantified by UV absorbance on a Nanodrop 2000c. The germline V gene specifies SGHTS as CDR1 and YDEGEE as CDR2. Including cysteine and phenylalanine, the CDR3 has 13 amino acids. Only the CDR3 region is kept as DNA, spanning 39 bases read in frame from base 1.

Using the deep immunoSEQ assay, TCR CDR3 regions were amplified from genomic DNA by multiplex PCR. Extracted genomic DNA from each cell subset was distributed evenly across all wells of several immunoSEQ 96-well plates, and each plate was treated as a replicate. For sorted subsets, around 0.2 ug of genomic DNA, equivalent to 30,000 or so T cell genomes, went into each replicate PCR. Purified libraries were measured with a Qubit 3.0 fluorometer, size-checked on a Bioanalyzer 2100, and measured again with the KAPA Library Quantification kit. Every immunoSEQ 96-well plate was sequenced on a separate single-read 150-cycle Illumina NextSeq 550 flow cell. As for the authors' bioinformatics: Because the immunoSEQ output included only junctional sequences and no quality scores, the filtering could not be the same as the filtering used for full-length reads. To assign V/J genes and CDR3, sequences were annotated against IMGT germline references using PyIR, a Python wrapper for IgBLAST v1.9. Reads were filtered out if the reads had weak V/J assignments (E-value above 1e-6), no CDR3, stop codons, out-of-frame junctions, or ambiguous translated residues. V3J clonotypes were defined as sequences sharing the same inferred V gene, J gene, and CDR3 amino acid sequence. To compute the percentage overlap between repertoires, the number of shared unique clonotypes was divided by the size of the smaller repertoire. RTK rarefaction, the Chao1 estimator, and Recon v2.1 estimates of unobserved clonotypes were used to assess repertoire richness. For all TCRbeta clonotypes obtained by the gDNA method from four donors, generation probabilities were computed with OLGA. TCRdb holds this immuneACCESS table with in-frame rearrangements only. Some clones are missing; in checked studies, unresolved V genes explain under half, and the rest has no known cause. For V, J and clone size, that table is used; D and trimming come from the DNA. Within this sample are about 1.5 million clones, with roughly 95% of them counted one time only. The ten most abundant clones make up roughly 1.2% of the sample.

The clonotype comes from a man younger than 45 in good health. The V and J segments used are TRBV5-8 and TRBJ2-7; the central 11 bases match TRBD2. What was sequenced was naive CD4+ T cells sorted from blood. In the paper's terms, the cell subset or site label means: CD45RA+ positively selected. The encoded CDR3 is CASSLSLAGGTHF. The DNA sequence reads TGTGCCAGCAGCTTGAGTCTAGCGGGAGGAACCCACTTC.